This T cell receptor beta chain was retrieved from a study of cytomegalovirus exposure and HLA in healthy donors. In germline, CDR1 is MNHEY, CDR2 SVGAGI. The CDR3 has 14 residues. V lost 11 bases, J lost 3 bases, and 20 bases lay in between. The PCR ran on 60 Vbeta and 13 Jbeta primers. Profiling relied on immunoSEQ multiplex PCR, and the TCRdb table lists in-frame clones only, not all of them. Of 150,000 to 200,000 clones listed, 80% to 90% are singletons. The sequenced sample consisted of PBMCs. This sequence originates from a man between 18 and 29 years old in good health and CMV-seronegative. The V and J genes are TRBV6-5 and TRBJ2-7, with D perhaps matching TRBD1 (6 bases). The CDR3 DNA reads TGTGCCGGCCACAGGGACGTTAAGAACTACGAGCAGTACTTC. Its translation: CAGHRDVKNYEQYF.